This T cell receptor beta chain was identified in a study of post-analysis software for immune sequencing data. Study information: As for disease course, relapsing-remitting, secondary progressive and progressive-relapsing multiple sclerosis were all included.

TCR beta cDNA libraries had unique molecular identifiers. Some 500,000 cDNA molecules were obtained per 1 to 10 million input T cells. TCRdb re-derived calls from the PCR reads in MiXCR, one entry per CDR3 protein. The sample lists approximately 630,000 distinct CDR3 sequences, around 64% occurring once. General study points: Controls' normalized Chao1 diversity significantly exceeded that of multiple sclerosis patients. F measure clustering grouped samples strongly by preparation batch.

Of note for this clonotype: No antigen is known for it.

This receptor was identified in a girl aged 2 to 10 with multiple sclerosis. The sequenced material came from blood.

The CDR3 DNA reads TGCAGCGTTGGACCCCCGGGACAGCCCCTCTGGTGGGCCAACGTCCTGACTTTC. This sequence encodes CSVGPPGQPLWWANVLTF. The chain uses TRBV29-1 and TRBJ2-6; 7 bases match TRBD1. Per the germline V gene, CDR1 is SQVTM and CDR2 is ANQGSEA. Losses at the gene ends were 4 bases for V and 5 bases for J; bases not matched to a gene: 17. The CDR3 length is 18 residues.